The clone carrying this T cell receptor beta chain showed up just a few times. Primers: 60 Vbeta forward and 13 Jbeta reverse. Profiling relied on immunoSEQ multiplex PCR, and the TCRdb table lists in-frame clones only, not all of them. Of about 81,000 clones listed, more than 60% are singletons. This specimen belongs to a study of cytomegalovirus exposure and HLA in healthy donors. This CDR3 is 14 amino acids long. Trimming pared 5 bases from V and 3 bases from J, leaving 14 bases between. Germline-derived CDR1 and CDR2 are SGHVS and FQNEAQ. Material: PBMCs. This receptor was taken from a man aged 50-60 years in good health and CMV-seropositive. The rearrangement uses TRBV7-8 and TRBJ2-7; a possible D gene is TRBD2 (6 bases). The CDR3 region has the DNA TGTGCCAGCAGCGGATCGGGGGTAGGCTACGAGCAGTACTTC. This codes for CASSGSGVGYEQYF.